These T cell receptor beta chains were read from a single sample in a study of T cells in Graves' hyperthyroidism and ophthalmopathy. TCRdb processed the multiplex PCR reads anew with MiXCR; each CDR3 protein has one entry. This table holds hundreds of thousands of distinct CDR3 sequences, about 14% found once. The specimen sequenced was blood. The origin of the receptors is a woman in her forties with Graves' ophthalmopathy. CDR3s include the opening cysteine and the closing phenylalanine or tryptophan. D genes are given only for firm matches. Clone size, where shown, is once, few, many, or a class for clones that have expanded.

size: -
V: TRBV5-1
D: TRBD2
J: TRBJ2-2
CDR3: CASSLNGRAEVGELFF
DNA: TGCGCCAGCAGCTTGAACGGGAGGGCCGAGGTCGGGGAGCTGTTTTTT

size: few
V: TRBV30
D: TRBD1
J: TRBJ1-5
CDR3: CAWTHGQGGNQPQHF
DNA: TGTGCCTGGACCCACGGACAGGGCGGCAATCAGCCCCAGCATTTT

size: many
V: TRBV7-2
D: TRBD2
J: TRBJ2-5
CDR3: CASGREAGEETQYF
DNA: TGTGCCAGCGGCAGGGAAGCGGGAGAAGAGACCCAGTACTTC

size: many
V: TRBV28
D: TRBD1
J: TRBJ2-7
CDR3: CASSLIPETGSSYEQYF
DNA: TGTGCCAGCAGTTTAATCCCCGAGACAGGGAGCTCCTACGAGCAGTACTTC

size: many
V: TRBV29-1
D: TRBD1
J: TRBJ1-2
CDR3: CSVEGDRGPYGYTF
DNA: TGCAGCGTTGAAGGGGACAGGGGTCCTTATGGCTACACCTTC

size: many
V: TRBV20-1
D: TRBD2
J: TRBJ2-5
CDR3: CSARDGSGRAETQYF
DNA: TGCAGTGCTAGAGATGGTAGCGGGAGGGCCGAGACCCAGTACTTC

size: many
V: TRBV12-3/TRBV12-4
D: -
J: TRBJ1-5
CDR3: CASTTTDNQPQHF
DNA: TGTGCCAGCACCACGACAGACAATCAGCCCCAGCATTTT

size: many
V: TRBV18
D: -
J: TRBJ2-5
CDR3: CASSPPTQETQYF
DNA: TGTGCCAGCTCACCACCTACACAAGAGACCCAGTACTTC

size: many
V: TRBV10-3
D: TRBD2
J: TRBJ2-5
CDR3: CAISESRAGAGETQYF
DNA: TGTGCCATCAGTGAGTCCCGGGCGGGAGCCGGAGAGACCCAGTACTTC

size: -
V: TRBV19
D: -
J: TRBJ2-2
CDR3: CASSTPRQNTGELFF
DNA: TGTGCCAGTAGTACACCTCGACAGAACACCGGGGAGCTGTTTTTT

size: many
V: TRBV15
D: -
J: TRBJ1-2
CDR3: CATSRAGVLGYTF
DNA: TGTGCCACCAGCAGAGCAGGGGTCCTTGGCTACACCTTC

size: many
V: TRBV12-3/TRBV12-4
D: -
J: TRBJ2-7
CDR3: CASSLLQGWHEQYF
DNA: TGTGCCAGCAGTTTATTACAGGGATGGCACGAGCAGTACTTC

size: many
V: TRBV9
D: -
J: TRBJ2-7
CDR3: CASSDDLSYEQYF
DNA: TGTGCCAGCAGCGACGACCTCTCCTACGAGCAGTACTTC

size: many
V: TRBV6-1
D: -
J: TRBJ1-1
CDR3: CASSEANRALRAFF
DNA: TGTGCCAGCAGTGAAGCAAACAGAGCTTTGAGGGCTTTCTTT

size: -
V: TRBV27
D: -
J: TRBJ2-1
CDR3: CASSLQQFF
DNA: TGTGCCAGCAGTTTACAGCAGTTCTTC

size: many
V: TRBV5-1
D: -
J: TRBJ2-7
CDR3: CASSPQTSSYEQYF
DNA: TGCGCCAGCAGCCCCCAGACCTCTAGCTACGAGCAGTACTTC

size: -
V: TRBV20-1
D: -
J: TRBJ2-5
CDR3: CSAGWEETQYF
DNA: TGCAGTGCTGGCTGGGAAGAGACCCAGTACTTC

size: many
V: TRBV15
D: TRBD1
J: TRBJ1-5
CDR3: CATSSDRGVNQPQHF
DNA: TGTGCCACCAGCAGCGACAGGGGAGTCAATCAGCCCCAGCATTTT

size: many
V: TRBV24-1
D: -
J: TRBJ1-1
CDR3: CATRSHGADNTEAFF
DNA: TGTGCCACCCGTTCTCATGGCGCGGACAACACTGAAGCTTTCTTT

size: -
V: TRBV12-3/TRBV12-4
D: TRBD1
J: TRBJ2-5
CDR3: CASSSRTGRLETQYF
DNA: TGTGCCAGCAGTTCCAGGACAGGGAGGCTGGAGACCCAGTACTTC

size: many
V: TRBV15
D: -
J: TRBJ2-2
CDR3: CATSRDFAGGELFF
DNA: TGTGCCACCAGCAGAGATTTCGCCGGCGGGGAGCTGTTTTTT

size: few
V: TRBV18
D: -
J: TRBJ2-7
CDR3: CASSGLIYEQYF
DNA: TGTGCCAGCTCCGGACTTATCTACGAGCAGTACTTC

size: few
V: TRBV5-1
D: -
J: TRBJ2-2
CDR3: CASSLVGDPNTGELFF
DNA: TGCGCCAGCAGCTTGGTCGGGGACCCGAACACCGGGGAGCTGTTTTTT

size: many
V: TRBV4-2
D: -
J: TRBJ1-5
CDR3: CASSQPELSNQPQHF
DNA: TGTGCCAGCAGCCAGCCCGAATTGAGCAATCAGCCCCAGCATTTT

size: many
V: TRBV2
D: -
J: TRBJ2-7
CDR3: CASTRTGNNYEQYF
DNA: TGTGCCAGTACCCGGACTGGCAACAACTACGAGCAGTACTTC

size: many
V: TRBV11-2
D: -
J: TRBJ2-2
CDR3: CASSLDSGELFF
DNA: TGTGCCAGCAGCTTAGACTCCGGGGAGCTGTTTTTT

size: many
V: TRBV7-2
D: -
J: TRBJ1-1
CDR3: CASSLGAIPEAFF
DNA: TGTGCCAGCAGCTTAGGGGCCATACCTGAAGCTTTCTTT

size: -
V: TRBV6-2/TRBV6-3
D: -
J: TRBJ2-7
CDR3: CASSYSSVAGDYEQYF
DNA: TGTGCCAGCAGTTACTCGTCGGTAGCCGGCGACTACGAGCAGTACTTC

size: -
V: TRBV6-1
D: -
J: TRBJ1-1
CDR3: CASRQAGAFEAFF
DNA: TGTGCCAGCAGGCAGGCGGGGGCGTTTGAAGCTTTCTTT

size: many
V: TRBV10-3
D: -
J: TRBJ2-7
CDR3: CATRRGAREQYF
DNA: TGTGCCACCCGACGGGGGGCCCGCGAGCAGTACTTC

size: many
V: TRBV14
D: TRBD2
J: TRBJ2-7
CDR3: CASSQAAGAYEQYF
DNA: TGTGCCAGCAGCCAAGCAGCGGGAGCGTACGAGCAGTACTTC

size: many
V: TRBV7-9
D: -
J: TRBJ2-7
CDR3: CASSLTGNPYEQYF
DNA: TGTGCCAGCAGCTTAACAGGGAATCCCTACGAGCAGTACTTC

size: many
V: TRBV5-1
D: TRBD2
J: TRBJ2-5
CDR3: CASSLAGLAGIQETQYF
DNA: TGCGCCAGCAGCTTGGCTGGACTAGCGGGGATCCAAGAGACCCAGTACTTC

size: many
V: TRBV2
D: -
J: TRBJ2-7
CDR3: CASSEVVGYEQYF
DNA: TGTGCCAGCAGTGAAGTGGTAGGTTACGAGCAGTACTTC

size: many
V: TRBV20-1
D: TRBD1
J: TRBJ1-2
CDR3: CSARPGTVDLGYTF
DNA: TGCAGTGCTAGACCCGGGACAGTGGATTTAGGCTACACCTTC

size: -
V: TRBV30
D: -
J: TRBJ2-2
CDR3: CAWSNDRTSNTGELFF
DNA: TGTGCCTGGAGTAACGACAGGACTTCGAACACCGGGGAGCTGTTTTTT

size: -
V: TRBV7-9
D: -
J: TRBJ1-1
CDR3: CASSLRGLMNTEAFF
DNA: TGTGCCAGCAGCTTACGTGGCCTCATGAACACTGAAGCTTTCTTT

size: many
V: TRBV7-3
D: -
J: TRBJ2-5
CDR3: CASSYQGRGETQYF
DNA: TGTGCCAGCAGCTATCAGGGGAGAGGAGAGACCCAGTACTTC

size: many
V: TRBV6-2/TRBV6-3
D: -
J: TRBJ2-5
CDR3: CASRRDTQETQYF
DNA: TGTGCCAGCAGAAGGGACACCCAAGAGACCCAGTACTTC

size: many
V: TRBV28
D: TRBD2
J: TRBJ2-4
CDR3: CASTSGTSGNIQYF
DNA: TGTGCCAGCACCTCCGGGACTAGCGGAAACATTCAGTACTTC

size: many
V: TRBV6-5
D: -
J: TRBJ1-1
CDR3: CASSYRGHPGTEAFF
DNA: TGTGCCAGCAGTTACCGGGGCCACCCGGGCACTGAAGCTTTCTTT

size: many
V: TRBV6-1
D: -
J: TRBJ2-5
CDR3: CASRRSIYQETQYF
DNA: TGTGCCAGCAGGAGATCCATTTATCAAGAGACCCAGTACTTC

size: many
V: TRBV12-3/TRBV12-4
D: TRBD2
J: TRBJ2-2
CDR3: CASSPRLAGDLGTGELFF
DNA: TGTGCCAGCAGTCCCCGACTAGCGGGTGATTTGGGCACCGGGGAGCTGTTTTTT

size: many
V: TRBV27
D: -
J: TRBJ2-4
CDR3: CASSLSGYVNIQYF
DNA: TGTGCCAGCAGTTTATCGGGGTACGTCAACATTCAGTACTTC

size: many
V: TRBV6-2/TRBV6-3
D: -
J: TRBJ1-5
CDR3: CASSSQGFSNQPQHF
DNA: TGTGCCAGCAGTTCTCAGGGATTTAGCAATCAGCCCCAGCATTTT

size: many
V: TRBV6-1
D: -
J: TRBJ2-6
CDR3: CASSDYGANVLTF
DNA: TGTGCCAGCAGTGATTATGGGGCCAACGTCCTGACTTTC